These T cell receptor beta chains were read from a single sample in a study of neoadjuvant anti-PD-1 for oral cavity cancer. The assay was immunoSEQ multiplex PCR, and TCRdb's table has in-frame clones only and misses some. The table records approximately 14,000 clones, about 70% of them present only once. Sequenced here: PBMCs, sampled before nivolumab (anti-PD-1) treatment. The source is a person aged 40-85 years with oral cavity squamous cell carcinoma. Each CDR3 is given with its conserved first and last residue. The order of the fields is CDR3 DNA, CDR3 protein, J gene, V gene, D gene, clone size. A D gene is named only where the DNA matches it firmly. Not all rows give a size; the values are once, few, many and, for expanded clones, a class.

DNA: TGCGCCAGCAGCAGACGAAACAGCTTCGAGCAGTTCTTC
CDR3: CASSRRNSFEQFF
J: TRBJ2-1
V: TRBV5-1
D: -
size: -

DNA: TGCGCCAGCAGTGAGTCGAAGGGCGGGGTAGGCAATGAGCAGTTCTTC
CDR3: CASSESKGGVGNEQFF
J: TRBJ2-1
V: TRBV10-2
D: -
size: -

DNA: TGTGCCAGCAGCTCCGGGGTAGCGGGAGGGGGAGATACGCAGTATTTT
CDR3: CASSSGVAGGGDTQYF
J: TRBJ2-3
V: TRBV6-6
D: TRBD2
size: -

DNA: TGTGCCAGCAACGCTCCCGGGACAGGGAACGTTGAAGCTTTCTTT
CDR3: CASNAPGTGNVEAFF
J: TRBJ1-1
V: TRBV11-2
D: TRBD1
size: -

DNA: TGTGCCAGCAGCCCACGTGGTCCCGGCGAGCAGTACTTC
CDR3: CASSPRGPGEQYF
J: TRBJ2-7
V: TRBV7-3
D: -
size: -

DNA: TGTGCCATCAGTGAACTCGGAGTCTACGAGCAGTACTTC
CDR3: CAISELGVYEQYF
J: TRBJ2-7
V: TRBV10-3
D: -
size: -

DNA: TGTGCCAGCAGCCCGGGACAGGGTTTTCAGCCCCAGCATTTT
CDR3: CASSPGQGFQPQHF
J: TRBJ1-5
V: TRBV28
D: TRBD1
size: few

DNA: TGTGCCAGCAGTGTGGCCCGACTAGCCGGGTCGAATGAGCAGTTCTTC
CDR3: CASSVARLAGSNEQFF
J: TRBJ2-1
V: TRBV27
D: TRBD2
size: -

DNA: TGTGCCAGCAGTGAGTTCCCGGGAACCGCAACTAATGAAAAACTGTTTTTT
CDR3: CASSEFPGTATNEKLFF
J: TRBJ1-4
V: TRBV6-1
D: -
size: -

DNA: TGCGCCAGCAGCTTGGGGGGGAATGAGCAGTTCTTC
CDR3: CASSLGGNEQFF
J: TRBJ2-1
V: TRBV5-1
D: -
size: -

DNA: TGTGCCAGCAGCTTAGGACAGGGGGTCTACGAGCAGTACTTC
CDR3: CASSLGQGVYEQYF
J: TRBJ2-7
V: TRBV5-8
D: TRBD1
size: few

DNA: TGTGCCAGCAGCTCTCTAAACACCGGGGAGCTGTTTTTT
CDR3: CASSSLNTGELFF
J: TRBJ2-2
V: TRBV11-2
D: -
size: -

DNA: TGTGCCAGCAGTGGACAGGGGATCAATCAGCCCCAGCATTTT
CDR3: CASSGQGINQPQHF
J: TRBJ1-5
V: TRBV6-5
D: TRBD1
size: -

DNA: TGTGCCAGCAGTTCCCTTGTAGAGAACACCGGGGAGCTGTTTTTT
CDR3: CASSSLVENTGELFF
J: TRBJ2-2
V: TRBV6-5
D: -
size: few

DNA: TGTGCCTGGAGTGCCGGGTCGGGGGAGCAGTACTTC
CDR3: CAWSAGSGEQYF
J: TRBJ2-7
V: TRBV30
D: -
size: few

DNA: TGTGCCAGCAGTTTAACCCGGGTCTCTAATGAAAAACTGTTTTTT
CDR3: CASSLTRVSNEKLFF
J: TRBJ1-4
V: TRBV28
D: -
size: -

DNA: TGTGCCAGCAGCTTAGGTGGGCTTACTGAAGCTTTCTTT
CDR3: CASSLGGLTEAFF
J: TRBJ1-1
V: TRBV7-9
D: -
size: few

DNA: TGCGCCAGCAGCTTGGATGAGACCCAGTACTTC
CDR3: CASSLDETQYF
J: TRBJ2-5
V: TRBV5-1
D: -
size: -

DNA: TGTGCCAGCAGCCTCGGGACCGCGTCGGGTGAGCAGTACTTC
CDR3: CASSLGTASGEQYF
J: TRBJ2-7
V: TRBV14
D: -
size: few

DNA: TGTGCCATCAGTGGGACCGGGACAGGATTCTACGAGCAGTACTTC
CDR3: CAISGTGTGFYEQYF
J: TRBJ2-7
V: TRBV10-3
D: TRBD1
size: -

DNA: TGCGCCAGCAGCTGGGCCGATGGCGGGAGCGGGACCCAGTACTTC
CDR3: CASSWADGGSGTQYF
J: TRBJ2-5
V: TRBV5-1
D: TRBD2
size: -

DNA: TGTGCCAGCAGCTTATCCGGCCTTCGCCGGCCGAGAGTCGTATACAATGAGCAGTTCTTC
CDR3: CASSLSGLRRPRVVYNEQFF
J: TRBJ2-1
V: TRBV7-3
D: -
size: -